Given below is one T cell receptor beta chain in context. The clone's antigen remains unknown. Base quality data are lacking; no much larger clone is found one base away. Genomic DNA was extracted with the DNeasy Blood and Tissue Kit from around 10,000 to 100,000 sorted cells per subset. The TCRbeta V-J or V-D-J regions were sequenced and mapped through the immunoSEQ service, and coverage above 10x per sample was achieved. In the authors' own workflow: The analysis included only productive rearrangements exported from the immunoSEQ Analyzer platform, and clonality was assessed using the 500 most abundant clones. Repertoire overlap between populations was quantified with the Morisita-Horn similarity index and the Jaccard index. In a handful of cancer patients, Morisita-Horn similarity was measured between the TCR repertoires of CD8 T-cell subsets. TCRdb took this table from immuneACCESS and kept in-frame rearrangements with V and J called. Such tables lack part of the clones; where checked against another copy, unresolved V genes explain under half of the gap, and the rest is unexplained. V, J and clone size are those of that table, while D and trimming were read from the DNA. The sample table contains some 3,300 clones; only one count was recorded for over 55% of them. In total, the top ten clones hold around 25% of the sample.

This entry comes from a study of CD39 and CD103 CD8 tumor-infiltrating T cells (dated by TCRdb to 2016 to 2019). In the study overall: Repertoire comparisons were shown for an HPV-positive HNSCC, an HPV-negative HNSCC, an ovarian cancer and a melanoma patient. Deep sequencing of TCRbeta CDR3 was used to compare the repertoires of CD8 TIL subsets, defined by CD103 and CD39, against those of peripheral memory CD8 T cells. What the work shows at the level of the full study, not this receptor alone: DP TIL clonotypes were rarely found in blood or uninvolved lymph node, whereas DN TIL clonotypes largely overlapped peripheral memory CD8 repertoires. DP CD8 TILs appeared more oligoclonal than DN and SP CD8 TILs and blood memory CD8 T cells, with top 30 clonotypes covering about 56-86%.

Taken from the germline V gene, the CDR1 and CDR2 loops are SGHDT and YYEEEE. Here V drops 0 bases and J drops 1 base, and the junction holds 8 bases not matched to any gene. From the cysteine up to the phenylalanine, the CDR3 has a length of 19 residues. The entry retains the CDR3 DNA only, 57 bases that are in frame from base 1. Patients were not receiving therapy at sample collection, though earlier treatments ranged from chemotherapy, radiotherapy, surgery and immunotherapy to none. After thawing, cells went through T lymphocyte enrichment using a negative-selection kit, with EpCAM beads added for tumor-infiltrating lymphocytes. For the CD8 TIL subsets, CD3+CD4-CD8+CD45RA- cells were FACS-sorted and divided into DN, SP and DP based on their expression of CD39 and CD103. Tumor specimens were cut into small pieces, digested for 1 h with hyaluronidase, collagenase and DNase, then filtered, enriched over Ficoll and cryopreserved. Populations were sorted on a FACSAria II to 98% to 99% purity, and the cell pellets were frozen for TCR sequencing without being cultured.

The rearranged chain carries TRBV5-6 and TRBJ2-3; 13 of the junction bases match TRBD2. This clonotype was obtained from a human donor with head and neck squamous cell carcinoma. The sample comprised CD39- CD103- CD8+ T cells sorted from the tumor. The cell subset or site label for this specimen denotes: CD103-CD39- double-negative CD45RA- CD8 T cells. The CDR3 has the sequence CASSLVFGTSGVGTDTQYF. The sequenced DNA is TGTGCCAGCAGCTTGGTTTTTGGGACTAGCGGGGTCGGCACAGATACGCAGTATTTT.